A selection of T cell receptor beta chains follows, all from one sample in a study of T cells in Graves' hyperthyroidism and ophthalmopathy. MiXCR, run by TCRdb on the multiplex PCR reads, gives a single entry per CDR3 protein. The sample holds approximately 250,000 distinct CDR3 sequences, 24% seen once. Sequenced sample: blood. These receptors originate from a woman aged 40 to 50 with Graves' ophthalmopathy. The CDR3 runs from the conserved cysteine through the conserved F or W. The order of the fields is clone size, J gene, D gene, V gene, CDR3 DNA, CDR3 protein. The D gene is left open where the match is weak. Size values are once, few and many counts, or a class for expanded clones, and some rows have none.

many | TRBJ2-3 | TRBD2 | TRBV11-3 | TGTGCCAGCAGCTTAGTGGCGACTAGCGGGTCTAGCACAGATACGCAGTATTTT | CASSLVATSGSSTDTQYF
many | TRBJ2-7 | TRBD1 | TRBV4-1 | TGCGCCAGCAGCCAAACTCAGGGGGCGACCCACGAGCAGTACTTC | CASSQTQGATHEQYF
many | TRBJ2-5 | TRBD1 | TRBV6-1 | TGTGCCAGCAGTGAAACTTGGGACAGCTTCAAAGAGACCCAGTACTTC | CASSETWDSFKETQYF
- | TRBJ2-5 | - | TRBV20-1 | TGCAGTGCTAGCTTCGACGGGTACCAAGAGACCCAGTACTTC | CSASFDGYQETQYF
many | TRBJ2-7 | TRBD2 | TRBV7-2 | TGTGCCACAGGGACTAGCGGGAGATTTAGCGAGCAGTACTTC | CATGTSGRFSEQYF
many | TRBJ2-7 | TRBD2 | TRBV6-5 | TGTGCCAGCAGTTACTCAGCTAGCGGGCCTAGCTACGAGCAGTACTTC | CASSYSASGPSYEQYF
- | TRBJ2-1 | - | TRBV6-1 | TGTGCCAGCACCGTGGACCTAATGACGCAGTTCTTC | CASTVDLMTQFF
many | TRBJ2-7 | TRBD2 | TRBV12-3/TRBV12-4 | TGTGCCAGCAGCTCTAGCGGGAGGTCCACCTACGAGCAGTACTTC | CASSSSGRSTYEQYF
- | TRBJ1-1 | - | TRBV12-3/TRBV12-4 | TGTGCCAGCACCTCGGGGGGAAACACTGAAGCTTTCTTT | CASTSGGNTEAFF
many | TRBJ2-2 | - | TRBV5-1 | TGCGCCAGCAGCCCGGGGGTCGCCCGAGAGCTGTTTTTT | CASSPGVARELFF
many | TRBJ2-5 | - | TRBV24-1 | TGTGCCACCAGTGATTTGTCATCAGTGGACCAAGAGACCCAGTACTTC | CATSDLSSVDQETQYF
many | TRBJ2-7 | - | TRBV29-1 | TGCAGCGTTGTGGAGGCGGGATTGCAGAACGAGCAGTACTTC | CSVVEAGLQNEQYF
- | TRBJ2-2 | - | TRBV6-4 | TGTGCCAGCAGTGAGGCCGGGACATCGAACACCGGGGAGCTGTTTTTT | CASSEAGTSNTGELFF
many | TRBJ2-7 | - | TRBV29-1 | TGCAGCGTGGGTCAGGGTGAGCAGTACTTC | CSVGQGEQYF
many | TRBJ2-7 | - | TRBV5-1 | TGCGCCAGCAGCTTGGGGGGAGAGTCGCGCGCGCAGTACTTC | CASSLGGESRAQYF
once | TRBJ1-1 | TRBD1 | TRBV19 | TGTGCCAGTAGTATCGGGAGGGACAGGAACACTGAAGCTTTCTTT | CASSIGRDRNTEAFF
many | TRBJ2-7 | TRBD2 | TRBV20-1 | TGCAGTGCTACACCAATAGCGGGGGGACTGTTCGAGCAGTACTTC | CSATPIAGGLFEQYF
many | TRBJ2-3 | TRBD2 | TRBV15 | TGTGCCACCAGCAAGGAATTAGCGGGAGCAACAGATACGCAGTATTTT | CATSKELAGATDTQYF
- | TRBJ1-5 | - | TRBV7-8 | TGTGCCAGCAGCTCAAAGGGAATCATTAGCAATCAGCCCCAGCATTTT | CASSSKGIISNQPQHF
many | TRBJ2-5 | - | TRBV12-3/TRBV12-4 | TGTGCCAGCAGTCCGTCCTCTCGGGAGACCCAGTACTTC | CASSPSSRETQYF
many | TRBJ2-7 | - | TRBV20-1 | TGCAGCGCTAGAGATGGGCGACAGAGCTCCTACGAGCAGTACTTC | CSARDGRQSSYEQYF
many | TRBJ1-2 | TRBD1 | TRBV3-1 | TGTGCCAGCAGCACAGGACAGGCACTGAAGTCGGGCTACACCTTC | CASSTGQALKSGYTF
- | TRBJ1-5 | - | TRBV12-3/TRBV12-4 | TGTGCCAGCAGCTCAATAATGGCCCAGCCCCAGCATTTT | CASSSIMAQPQHF
many | TRBJ2-7 | - | TRBV6-5 | TGTGCCAGCAGCAAAGAAGCCTACGAGCAGTACTTC | CASSKEAYEQYF
- | TRBJ1-1 | - | TRBV11-1 | TGTGCCAGCAGCTCCCCATCCAGGGGCAGCTTTGAAATGAACACTGAAGCTTTCTTT | CASSSPSRGSFEMNTEAFF
many | TRBJ2-5 | TRBD2 | TRBV13 | TGTGCCAGCAGCGACCTCAGGACTAGCGGACAAGAGACCCAGTACTTC | CASSDLRTSGQETQYF
many | TRBJ2-5 | - | TRBV11-2 | TGTGCCAGCAGCGTCATTGGAGGGCCTCAAGAGACCCAGTACTTC | CASSVIGGPQETQYF
many | TRBJ2-7 | - | TRBV4-2 | TGTGCCAGCAGCCAAGAGGGTGCAGTCGAGCAGTACTTC | CASSQEGAVEQYF
many | TRBJ2-7 | TRBD2 | TRBV5-1 | TGCGCCAGCAGCTTGTGGACTAGCGGGACCTCCTACGAGCAGTACTTC | CASSLWTSGTSYEQYF
few | TRBJ1-1 | - | TRBV28 | TGTGCCAGCAGTTTGGAATTATCGGACGGATCTCACACTGAAGCTTTCTTT | CASSLELSDGSHTEAFF
many | TRBJ2-5 | - | TRBV29-1 | TGCAGCGTTGAGAAGGACGCACGGCGGATAGAGACCCAGTACTTC | CSVEKDARRIETQYF
- | TRBJ1-5 | - | TRBV6-2/TRBV6-3 | TGTGCCAGCAACAAGACTTGTTATCAGCCCCAGCATTTT | CASNKTCYQPQHF
- | TRBJ2-5 | - | TRBV19 | TGTGCCAGTAGTTCCCCGTGGGTTGGAATAGAGACCCAGTACTTC | CASSSPWVGIETQYF
many | TRBJ1-5 | - | TRBV19 | TGTGCCAGTTGTTTATCTGGGCCGCGGGGCGATCAGCCCCAGCATTTT | CASCLSGPRGDQPQHF
- | TRBJ2-5 | - | TRBV24-1 | TGTGCCACCAGTGATCCACGCGGGGTCGAGACCCAGTACTTC | CATSDPRGVETQYF
many | TRBJ2-2 | TRBD2 | TRBV19 | TGTGCCAGTAGCAAGACTAGCGGGATGAACACCGGGGAGCTGTTTTTT | CASSKTSGMNTGELFF
- | TRBJ2-5 | - | TRBV20-1 | TGCAGTGTGGACAGTATATTCCAAGAGACCCAGTACTTC | CSVDSIFQETQYF
- | TRBJ1-1 | - | TRBV2 | TGTGCCAGCAGTGAAGGTATGCCGAACCCTGGGGCTTTCTTT | CASSEGMPNPGAFF
many | TRBJ2-5 | - | TRBV12-3/TRBV12-4 | TGTGCCAGCAGTTTAGATGGGGGGGGGGACACGGGAGAGACCCAGTACTTC | CASSLDGGGDTGETQYF
few | TRBJ1-1 | - | TRBV19 | TGTGCCAGTAGTATAGCAGGGAGTTACACTGAAGCTTACTTT | CASSIAGSYTEAYF
many | TRBJ2-7 | - | TRBV28 | TGTGCCAGCAGTTTTGTGATCTCCCGCGAGCAGTACTTC | CASSFVISREQYF
- | TRBJ2-7 | TRBD1 | TRBV20-1 | TGCAGTGCTAGAGATGAAGGGGGCCCCTCCTACGAGCAGTACTTC | CSARDEGGPSYEQYF
many | TRBJ2-6 | - | TRBV4-1 | TGCGCCAGCAGCCAGGGAGGAGGCCTGGCTGGGGCCAACGTCCTGACTTTC | CASSQGGGLAGANVLTF
- | TRBJ2-5 | - | TRBV4-1 | TGCGCCAGCAGCCAACCAGATAGAGACCAAGAGACCCAGTACTTC | CASSQPDRDQETQYF
many | TRBJ1-2 | TRBD1 | TRBV6-2/TRBV6-3 | TGTGCCAGCAGCTTCGGACAGGATGGCTACACCTTC | CASSFGQDGYTF
- | TRBJ1-3 | - | TRBV30 | TGTGCCTGCAGGGGTAACACCATATATTTT | CACRGNTIYF
many | TRBJ1-1 | - | TRBV4-2 | TGTGCCAGCAGCCAAGACGAAGGCACTGAAGCTCTCTTT | CASSQDEGTEALF
many | TRBJ2-7 | TRBD1 | TRBV29-1 | TGCAGCGTTGACAGGACAGGTTTCGGTCACGAGCAGTACTTC | CSVDRTGFGHEQYF
- | TRBJ2-7 | - | TRBV15 | TGTGCCACCAGCAGCGGGAGAGGGGCCTACGAGCAGTACTTC | CATSSGRGAYEQYF
many | TRBJ1-1 | - | TRBV6-2/TRBV6-3 | TGTGCCAGCAGTTATTACCTGGAGAACACTGAAGCTTTCTTT | CASSYYLENTEAFF
once | TRBJ2-7 | TRBD2 | TRBV15 | TGTGCCACCAGCAGGCGGACTAGCGGGTTCTACGAGCAGTACTTC | CATSRRTSGFYEQYF